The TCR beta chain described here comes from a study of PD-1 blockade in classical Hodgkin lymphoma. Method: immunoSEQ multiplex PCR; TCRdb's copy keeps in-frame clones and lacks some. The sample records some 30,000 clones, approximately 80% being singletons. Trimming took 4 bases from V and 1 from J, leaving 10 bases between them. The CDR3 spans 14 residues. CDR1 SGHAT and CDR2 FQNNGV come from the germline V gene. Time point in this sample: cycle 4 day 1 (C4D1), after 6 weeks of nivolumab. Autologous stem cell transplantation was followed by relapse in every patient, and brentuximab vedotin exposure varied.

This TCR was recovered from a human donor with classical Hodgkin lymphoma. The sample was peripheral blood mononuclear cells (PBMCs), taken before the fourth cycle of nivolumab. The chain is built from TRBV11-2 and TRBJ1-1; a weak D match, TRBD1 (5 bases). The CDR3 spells CASSSGLSNTEAFF. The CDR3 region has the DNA TGTGCCAGCAGCTCGGGACTTTCGAACACTGAAGCTTTCTTT.